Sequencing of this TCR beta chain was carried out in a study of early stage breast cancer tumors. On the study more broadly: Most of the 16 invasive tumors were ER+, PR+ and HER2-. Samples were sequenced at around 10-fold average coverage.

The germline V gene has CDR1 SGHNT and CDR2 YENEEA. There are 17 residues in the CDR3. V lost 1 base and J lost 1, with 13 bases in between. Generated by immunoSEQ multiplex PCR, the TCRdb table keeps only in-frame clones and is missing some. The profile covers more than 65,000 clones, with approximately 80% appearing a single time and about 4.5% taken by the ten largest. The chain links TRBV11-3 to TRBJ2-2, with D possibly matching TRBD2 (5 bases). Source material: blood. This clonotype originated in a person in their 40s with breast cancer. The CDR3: CASSLASVGRNTGELFF. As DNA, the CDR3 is TGTGCCAGCAGCTTAGCGTCAGTGGGGAGGAACACCGGGGAGCTGTTTTTT.